This T cell receptor (beta chain) was obtained from a study of PD-L1 blockade in urothelial cancer. In the study overall: Blood analysis was done at 3 weeks (second dose) and 6 weeks after treatment began. T cells numbered a median of about 150,000 in the blood samples.

Looked up from germline, CDR1 is SGHRS and CDR2 is YFSETQ. V lost 4 bases to trimming and J lost 0 bases; unmatched junction nucleotides: 6. This CDR3 spans 15 amino acids. This clone was counted once. Repertoires were generated with immunoSEQ multiplex PCR, while TCRdb's copy carries only in-frame clones and drops some. The sample lists 30,000 to 45,000 clones, approximately 82% occurring once. The source of this sequence is a man between 60 and 70 years old with urothelial cancer. The rearrangement links TRBV5-1 to TRBJ1-1; 7 bases are shared with TRBD1. The specimen was PBMCs, collected around atezolizumab (anti-PD-L1) treatment. CDR3 DNA sequence: TGCGCCAGCAGCGGACCGACAGGGCTGAACACTGAAGCTTTCTTT. Translating gives CASSGPTGLNTEAFF.